This TCR beta chain stems from a study of blood T cell repertoires in COVID-19. V was clipped by 2 bases and J by 8 bases; unmatched bases: 8. The CDR3 consists of 16 residues. Germline loops: CDR1 MDHEN, CDR2 SYDVKM. Clones were sequenced by immunoSEQ multiplex PCR, and TCRdb holds only the in-frame ones, with some missing. The sample carries some 110,000 clones, about 74% recorded once. The sequencing sample was made of peripheral blood. The J gene is TRBJ1-4, the V gene TRBV28; TRBD1 agrees at 10 bases. The origin of this receptor is a man between 70 and 80 years old with acute or convalescent COVID-19. CDR3 nucleotides: TGTGCCAGCAGTTTAAGGGGGACAGGGGTAAGGGAAAAACTGTTTTTT. Its protein product is CASSLRGTGVREKLFF.